This section outlines one TCR beta chain sequence together with its context. This clone was seen a few times. This receptor's antigen is unknown. Base quality data are lacking; no much larger clone is found one base away. This sample was included in a study of cytomegalovirus exposure and HLA in healthy donors listed by TCRdb under 2017. At the level of the whole study: An earlier analysis of several hundred of the donors reported approximately 290 Gb of sequence data and around 120 million unique TCR beta sequences from 150 million to 200 million T cells. Approximately 300 gigabases of sequencing data and 91 million or so unique TCR sequences made up an early release that covered several hundred HLA-typed donors. Among the 398 genotyped donors, approximately 76% belonged to the genetic ancestry cluster associated with self-reported Caucasian donors. The study aimed to test whether cataloging public T cell receptors could reveal signatures of past pathogen exposure. The study profiled the T cell repertoires of under 850 subjects by immunosequencing and related them to cytomegalovirus serostatus. Along with the roughly 700-subject first cohort, a separate validation cohort of around 110 different subjects was used. To predict cytomegalovirus infection status, the study brought together high-throughput TCR immunosequencing, statistical association of individual TCRs with disease status, and machine learning. A later analysis re-analyzed previously published TCR beta repertoires from 660 or so donors and added high-resolution HLA genotyping to study TCR occurrence patterns. The later analysis used no new phenotypic data to find candidate immune exposures, relying instead on TCR beta sequences and their occurrence across donors. An earlier analysis of 500 to 650 of the donors applied high-throughput TCR beta sequencing to assess whether each TCR beta V gene segment acted as functional or pseudogenic. Alongside the repertoire data, information on donor age, sex, ethnicity and CMV serostatus was compiled. A later genetic analysis took genome-wide SNP genotypes for about three fifths of the roughly 700 donors and used that subset as a discovery cohort. Every repertoire in the discovery cohort had been generated on one and the same sequencing platform. Class I and class II HLA loci were covered by the typing at four-digit resolution. The number of donors typed differed by locus, with about 629-640 for A, B, C, DRB1 and DQB1, approximately 500 for DQA1, 600 to 610 for DPA1, and some 440 for DPB1. Because of strong linkage in the cohort, roughly five DR-DQ haplotypes were treated as single units for association and clustering. On average, about 200,000 unique TCR beta nucleotide sequences were sequenced per donor among 300 to 500 genotyped donors of the cohort, with around 19% of those sequences being non-productive. The study at large found these results: Because HLA typing was unavailable for some donors at each locus, only the typed subset was used in association tests. While some public TCRs were present in many individuals, most TCR sequences turned up only very rarely across donors. In an earlier analysis of 587 of the donors, most TCR beta V segments were observed in productive rearrangements about 90% or about 30% of the time, broadly matching IMGT annotations. At a false discovery rate of 0.05, a later analysis linked 15,000 to 20,000 TCR beta sequences to specific HLA alleles. The 87-base-pair reads could not distinguish some IMGT-functional V segments, including TRBV6-2 and TRBV6-3, so those segments were excluded. In a later analysis, TCR association rates were found to vary across HLA loci, with the most associated TCRs seen for DRB1 alleles and the fewest for HLA-C alleles. A later genetic analysis reported fewer N-insertions in productive TCRs among donors in an Asian-associated ancestry cluster than the approximately 670-donor mean. A further reported finding was that TCR beta sequences accurately predicted the HLA-A and HLA-B alleles for most subjects in the first cohort. For the cohort, immune exposure information was limited to CMV serostatus. It was suggested by the authors that the approach could potentially be generalized to other disease states and immunological phenotypes. Sequencing depth was assumed to be roughly uniform across donors in the presence/absence analyses, though that assumption may not hold. In a later analysis, several top co-occurrence clusters were reported to appear linked to parvovirus B19, influenza, CMV and Epstein-Barr virus. Cytomegalovirus status was reported to be diagnosed by the classifier with high specificity and sensitivity in both the original and validation cohorts. In a later analysis, HLA-associated TCR beta chains showed more clonal expansion and lower generation probabilities than non-associated chains that were equally common. This cohort had only TCR beta chains sequenced, and the lack of alpha or paired-chain data limited which features could be detected. Because counts were too low, roughly 16 rarely observed V segments, including chromosome 9 orphons, were left out of the earlier analysis of 500 to 650 of the donors. A later analysis found that most CMV-associated TCR beta chains appeared HLA-restricted, with HLA associations seemingly driven largely by CMV exposure. The study gave a list of about 170 TCR beta chains associated with cytomegalovirus. A cluster of highly shared sequence variants was judged likely to represent a technical artifact of the sequencing pipeline. Correlated functional status among segregating V segments might be attributable to linkage disequilibrium, but an unknown experimental factor could not be ruled out. In a later genetic analysis, a missense DCLRE1C variant was associated with V-gene and J-gene trimming of TCR beta chains, and the association was replicated in an independent cohort. A few of the identified cytomegalovirus-associated TCR beta chains were confirmed in vitro to be specific for cytomegalovirus antigens. Strong co-occurrence of HLA alleles, especially DR and DQ, made assigning TCR associations to individual alleles difficult.

CDR1 and CDR2 are drawn from the germline V gene: MGHRA, YSYEKL. Trimming leaves V shorter by 2 bases and J shorter by 7 bases, with the junction holding 10 bases beyond the gene matches. The CDR3 runs 15 residues from the cysteine to the phenylalanine. The CDR3 DNA has 45 bases and is translated from base 1. Preparation of the library involved the immunoSEQ multiplex PCR assay. A mixture of 60 forward primers for TCR Vbeta segments and 13 reverse primers for TCR Jbeta segments was used in the multiplex PCR. The CDR3 region of rearranged TCR beta genes was amplified from genomic DNA with a multiplex PCR assay. The amplified TCR beta libraries were sequenced on the Illumina HiSeq System as 87-base-pair reads. The paper's processing steps were these. In a later analysis, tens of millions of unique TCR beta chains were counted across the 500 to 850 repertoires, and about 9.9 million of these chains were shared by at least two donors. A nearest-neighbor algorithm error-corrected the raw reads and collapsed the reads into unique sequences, merging closely related sequences to remove PCR and sequencing errors. To assign V, D and J gene segments, CDR3 sequences were aligned to IMGT reference sequences. For a sequence to be retained, a match of at least six nucleotides to both a V gene segment and a J gene segment was required. Rearrangements were called productive when the CDR3 lacked stop codons and stayed in frame with V and J; all others were non-productive. CDR3 was defined according to IMGT convention as the region running from the second conserved V-encoded cysteine to the conserved J-encoded phenylalanine. The earlier analysis of some 540 of the donors excluded any sequence lacking an unambiguous match to a single V gene segment. In an earlier analysis of 500 to 750 of the donors, V segments were called functional above 56.7% productive rearrangements and were called segregating when the between-donor standard deviation exceeded 5%. A statistical classification framework was built for diagnosing cytomegalovirus status from the catalog of TCR beta chain sequences. A later analysis assigned V and J genes by comparing TCR nucleotide sequences with IMGT/GENE-DB human TR gene sequences. In a later analysis, CDR3 sequences and most-parsimonious VDJ recombination scenarios were assigned using the TCRdist pipeline. In a later analysis, every TCR beta chain was defined by the combination of its CDR3 amino acid sequence and its V-gene family, and reads without a unique V-gene family were dropped. As a way to deal with suspected cross-contamination and a sequencing artifact, a later analysis dropped 450 to 600 nucleotide sequences that were highly shared and had low generation probability. In a later analysis, a clonal expansion index for each public chain was calculated from normalized within-repertoire ranks of inferred template counts. In a later analysis, generation probabilities were computed with a VDJ recombination model fitted to out-of-frame rearrangements, and the resulting probabilities were checked against IGoR. In a later analysis, TCR-TCR, TCR-HLA and TCR-CMV co-occurrence was scored with hypergeometric tests, and a repertoire-size bias correction was applied to TCR pairs. To estimate false discovery rates, a later analysis permuted the HLA or CMV assignments 20 times. In a later analysis, co-occurring TCRs were grouped using DBSCAN, with TCRdist sequence similarity added in when clustering inside HLA-allele-positive subsets. For co-occurrence clustering, repertoires with fewer than 30,000 or more than 120,000 public chains were excluded, along with 5 or 6 repertoires with anomalous nucleotide sharing. This is the immuneACCESS table as TCRdb keeps it, with only in-frame sequences that have V and J called. A part of the clones is gone; compared with another copy, unresolved V genes explain less than half, and the rest is unexplained. V, J and clone size were drawn from that table, and D and trimming were deduced from the DNA. This sample gives roughly 66,000 clones in total; just over 75% of them show up just once. Together, the top ten hold 6.3% of the sample.

The cohort consisted of 650 to 700 healthy bone marrow donors. At the time of sampling, every cohort member was nominally healthy, though immune exposures that went unrecorded were likely present. The donor was CMV seronegative and belonged to the group of under 400 seronegative cohort members. A peripheral blood sample was provided by each donor, and peripheral blood mononuclear cells were used for TCR beta sequencing. The Qiagen DNeasy Blood Extraction Kit was used to extract genomic DNA from the blood cell samples. The chain couples TRBV4-1 to TRBJ1-2; 7 bases in the junction line up with TRBD1. The clonotype comes from a man aged 50 or older in good health and CMV-seronegative. Sample: PBMCs. The nucleotide sequence is given as TGCGCCAGCAGCCAAACTGACAGGGATGGAGGTGGCTACACCTTC. The translation is CASSQTDRDGGGYTF.